One sample yielded the 20 T cell receptor beta chains listed below, sequenced in a study of blood T cell repertoires in COVID-19. This table comes from immunoSEQ multiplex PCR, and its TCRdb copy is limited to in-frame clones, with some not included. The repertoire holds 90,000 or so clones, 75% to 90% seen once, with more than 0.85% in the top ten. Sequenced material: peripheral blood. The origin of the receptors is a human donor in a cohort sampled during active COVID-19.

V and J are TRBV6-2 or TRBV6-3 and TRBJ1-1, with D perhaps TRBD1 (5 bases). Germline CDR1 is MNHEY and CDR2 is SVGEGT. V was pared by 2 bases and J by 7 bases, with 17 bases between. CDR3 length: 15 residues. The CDR3 spells CASSYPDSSWSEAFF. The CDR3 DNA sequence: TGTGCCAGCAGTTACCCCGACAGTTCTTGGAGTGAAGCTTTCTTT.

The chain employs TRBV27 and TRBJ2-7, with no clear D. Trimming removed 5 bases from V and 5 bases from J, with 10 bases in between. The CDR3 covers 12 residues. Germline-derived CDR1 and CDR2 are MNHEY and SMNVEV (reference sequence). In DNA, the CDR3 is TGTGCCAGCAGTCCTAGGTGGGACGAGCAGTACTTC. It codes for CASSPRWDEQYF.

The V call is TRBV5-1, the J call TRBJ2-4; 7 nucleotides align to TRBD2. Germline V gives CDR1 SGHRS, CDR2 YFSETQ. Trimming cost V 4 bases and J 6 bases; bases outside gene matches: 13. CDR3 length: 16 amino acids. The CDR3 here is CASSPALGGSGNIQYF. Written as DNA, the CDR3 is TGCGCCAGCAGCCCGGCCTTGGGCGGGAGCGGAAACATTCAGTACTTC.

The chain has TRBV6-1 and TRBJ2-2; 10 positions agree with TRBD2. The V segment lost 4 bases and the J segment 3 bases; nucleotides outside the gene matches: 17. The CDR3 sequence is 20 residues long. Germline-derived CDR1 and CDR2 are MNHNS and SASEGT. In DNA, the CDR3 is TGTGCCAGCAGTGGGGCGACCGGGACTAGCGTTTCATGGGACACCGGGGAGCTGTTTTTT. Its translation is CASSGATGTSVSWDTGELFF.

V gene TRBV7-6 combines with J gene TRBJ1-1; 8 bases are a match to TRBD1. Trimming took 4 bases from V and 4 from J; bases not matched to a gene: 8. The germline CDR1 and CDR2 sequences are SGHVS and FNYEAQ. This CDR3 is 15 amino acids long. CDR3: CASSSATGARTEAFF. CDR3 nucleotides: TGTGCCAGCAGCTCTGCGACAGGGGCGCGCACTGAAGCTTTCTTT.

The chain is built from TRBV6-1 and TRBJ1-2, with 9 bases lining up with TRBD1. With 3 bases clipped from V and 8 bases from J, the junction kept 10 bases outside the gene matches. Germline V gene data show CDR1 as MNHNS and CDR2 as SASEGT. The CDR3 covers 15 residues. CDR3 sequence (DNA): TGTGCCAGCAGTGAGCAGGGACAGGGAGAGAGGGGCTACACCTTC. This codes for CASSEQGQGERGYTF.

The chain couples TRBV6-5 to TRBJ1-2, with 7 bases lining up with TRBD1. CDR3 length: 14 residues. With 6 bases clipped from V and 7 bases from J, the junction kept 11 bases outside the gene matches. Per germline, CDR1 MNHEY and CDR2 SVGAGI. CDR3 sequence reads: CASRRFTGVGGYTF. For the CDR3, the DNA is TGTGCCAGCAGAAGATTTACAGGGGTGGGTGGCTACACCTTC.

The rearrangement joins TRBV19 to TRBJ1-5; D possibly corresponds to TRBD1 (5 bases). The germline V and J ends were trimmed by 6 bases and 0 bases, with 12 bases remaining between them. The CDR3 covers 15 residues. Germline CDR1 is LNHDA and CDR2 is SQIVND (reference sequence). For the CDR3, the DNA is TGTGCCAGTAGCCAACATAGGGGTAGCAATCAGCCCCAGCATTTT. Encoded protein: CASSQHRGSNQPQHF. Filled out from reference TRBV19 and TRBJ1-5, the complete variable domain reads DGGITQSPKYLFRKEGQNVTLSCEQNLNHDAMYWYRQDPGQGLRLIYYSQIVNDFQKGDIAEGYSVSREKKESFPLTVTSAQKNPTAFYLCASSQHRGSNQPQHFGDGTRLSIL.

The CDR3 DNA follows: TGCAGCGTTGGGGAGGAGACCCAGTACTTC. Residues: CSVGEETQYF. V is TRBV29-1 and J is TRBJ2-5, with TRBD2 as a possible D gene (5 bases). The CDR3 is 10 residues long. V lost 4 bases and J 5 bases, leaving 5 bases between the germline ends. The germline gives CDR1 SQVTM, CDR2 ANQGSEA.

This rearrangement joins TRBV6-1 to TRBJ2-2; TRBD1 matches 10 bases. J gave up 2 bases and V 1 base, and 7 bases lay outside the gene matches. This CDR3 has 18 amino acids. Germline values: CDR1 MNHNS, CDR2 SASEGT. For the CDR3, the DNA is TGTGCCAGCAGTGAAGACCCTCCGACAGGGGGCAACACCGGGGAGCTGTTTTTT. Encoded protein: CASSEDPPTGGNTGELFF.

J is TRBJ1-5 and V is TRBV28; 8 positions match TRBD1. Germline V CDR1 and CDR2: MDHEN, SYDVKM. V lost 6 bases, J lost 4 bases, and 5 bases stayed unmatched. The CDR3 consists of 14 residues. The CDR3 region is CASSPGGGNQPQHF. In DNA form, the CDR3 reads TGTGCCAGCAGCCCAGGGGGCGGTAATCAGCCCCAGCATTTT.

The CDR3 bases are TGTGCCAGCAGCTTCCAGGGGATCACCGGGGAGCTGTTTTTT. This translates into CASSFQGITGELFF. V is TRBV5-4 and J is TRBJ2-2; weak D call: TRBD1 (6 bases). V was cut by 2 bases and J by 4 bases, with 9 bases left in between. The CDR3 runs 14 residues. Germline V gives CDR1 SGHNT, CDR2 YYREEE (reference sequence).

The genes are TRBV29-1 and TRBJ1-1; 10 bases fit TRBD1. The length of the CDR3 is 14 residues. Per germline, CDR1 SQVTM and CDR2 ANQGSEA. Trimming cost V 7 bases and J 5 bases; bases outside gene matches: 10. The CDR3 protein is CSAQGRTGGTEAFF. CDR3 sequence (DNA): TGCAGCGCCCAAGGTAGGACAGGGGGAACTGAAGCTTTCTTT. Based on the CDR3 plus reference TRBV29-1 and TRBJ1-1, the full variable domain is SAVISQKPSRDICQRGTSLTIQCQVDSQVTMMFWYRQQPGQSLTLIATANQGSEATYESGFVIDKFPISRPNLTFSTLTVSNMSPEDSSIYLCSAQGRTGGTEAFFGQGTRLTVV.

The chain employs TRBV7-9 and TRBJ1-2; D is ambiguous. V lost 1 base to trimming and J lost 6 bases, with 18 bases between them. Germline lookup yields CDR1 SEHNR and CDR2 FQNEAQ (reference sequence). The CDR3 contains 16 residues. This CDR3 reads CASSLDAGGEYDGYTF. The CDR3, as DNA: TGTGCCAGCAGCTTAGATGCGGGCGGGGAGTACGATGGCTACACCTTC.

The CDR3 sequence is CASSMSGAFNEKLFF. The CDR3 DNA is TGCGCCAGCTCCATGTCAGGGGCCTTTAATGAAAAACTGTTTTTT. The genes are TRBV5-1 and TRBJ1-4; D is possibly TRBD1 (6 bases). Germline CDR1 SGHRS, CDR2 YFSETQ. This CDR3 contains 15 residues. The V end lost 7 bases, the J end lost 4 bases, and 17 bases lay between the germline ends.

The gene calls are TRBV1 and TRBJ2-5; the table's D gene call, TRBD2, was not cross checked with the DNA. TRBV1 is assigned pseudogene status. This CDR3 has 13 amino acids. The CDR3 loop reads CTAGGTAKETQYF. CDR3 coding DNA: TGCACCGCCGGGGGGACGGCGAAAGAGACCCAGTACTTC.

The gene calls are TRBV18 and TRBJ2-5; 12 bases agree with TRBD2. J gave up 2 bases and V 6 bases, and 1 base lay outside the gene matches. The CDR3 covers 14 residues. Germline V gives CDR1 KGHSH, CDR2 LQKENI. The CDR3 nucleotides read TGTGCCAGCTCTACTAGCGGGAGGCAAGAGACCCAGTACTTC. Amino acids: CASSTSGRQETQYF.

The chain joins TRBV3-1 (or the pseudogene TRBV3-2) to TRBJ2-7; TRBD2 matches 8 bases. This CDR3 region has 14 residues. CDR1 is LGHDT, CDR2 YNNKEL, per germline (reference sequence). The junction had 15 bases not matched to a gene; V was cut back by 10 bases and J by 7 bases. The DNA of the CDR3 is TGTGCCACCGCGAATGATGGCGGGAGGAAGGAGCAGTACTTC. Protein: CATANDGGRKEQYF.

The chain is built from TRBV27 and TRBJ1-4; weak D call: TRBD1 (5 bases). Germline V gene sequence: CDR1 MNHEY, CDR2 SMNVEV (reference sequence). The CDR3 extends over 14 amino acids. V dropped 5 bases and J dropped 5 bases, with 12 bases sitting between them. In DNA form, the CDR3 reads TGTGCCAGCAGTCGCTCCGGGGGGAATGAAAAACTGTTTTTT. This codes for CASSRSGGNEKLFF.

This chain connects TRBV3-1 (or the pseudogene TRBV3-2) to TRBJ2-7; TRBD2 matches at 15 bases. Losses at the gene ends were 5 bases for V and 7 bases for J; bases not matched to a gene: 9. The length of the CDR3 is 16 residues. CDR1 and CDR2 from the germline V gene are LGHDT and YNNKEL (reference sequence). The CDR3 sequence: CASSGGLAGGPGEQYF. DNA for the CDR3: TGTGCCAGCAGCGGCGGACTAGCGGGAGGGCCAGGTGAGCAGTACTTC.